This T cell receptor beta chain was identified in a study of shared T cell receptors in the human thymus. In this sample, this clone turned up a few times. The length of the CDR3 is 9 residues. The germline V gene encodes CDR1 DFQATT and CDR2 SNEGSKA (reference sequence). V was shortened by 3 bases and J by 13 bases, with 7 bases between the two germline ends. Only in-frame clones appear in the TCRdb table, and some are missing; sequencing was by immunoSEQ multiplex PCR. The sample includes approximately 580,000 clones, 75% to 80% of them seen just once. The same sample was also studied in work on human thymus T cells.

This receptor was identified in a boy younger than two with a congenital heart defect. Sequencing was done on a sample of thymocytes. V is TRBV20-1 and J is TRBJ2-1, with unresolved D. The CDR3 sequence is CSASPNQFF. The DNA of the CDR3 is TGCAGTGCTAGCCCCAATCAGTTCTTC.